The clone carrying this T cell receptor beta chain was observed once. This record belongs to a study of shared clonotypes between healthy human individuals. Template for every sorted-subset replicate PCR totaled about 0.2 ug DNA, tens of thousands of T cell genomes. Using immunoSEQ multiplex PCR, the repertoire was profiled, and TCRdb retains in-frame clones only, with some absent. The table includes a few million clones, approximately 93% detected once. Germline CDR1 reads SGHRS; CDR2 reads YFSETQ. The CDR3 runs 12 residues. Trimming removed 0 bases from V and 8 bases from J, with 5 bases in between.

V is TRBV5-1 and J is TRBJ2-2; D uncertain. Sample: naive CD4+ T cells from PBMCs. Subset of the sample: CD45RA+ positively selected. The clonotype comes from a man aged 18 to 30 in good health. Some clones in this sample may be carry-over from other donors' samples. The CDR3 nucleotides are TGCGCCAGCAGCTTGGACGCGGGGGAGCTGTTTTTT. It translates to CASSLDAGELFF.